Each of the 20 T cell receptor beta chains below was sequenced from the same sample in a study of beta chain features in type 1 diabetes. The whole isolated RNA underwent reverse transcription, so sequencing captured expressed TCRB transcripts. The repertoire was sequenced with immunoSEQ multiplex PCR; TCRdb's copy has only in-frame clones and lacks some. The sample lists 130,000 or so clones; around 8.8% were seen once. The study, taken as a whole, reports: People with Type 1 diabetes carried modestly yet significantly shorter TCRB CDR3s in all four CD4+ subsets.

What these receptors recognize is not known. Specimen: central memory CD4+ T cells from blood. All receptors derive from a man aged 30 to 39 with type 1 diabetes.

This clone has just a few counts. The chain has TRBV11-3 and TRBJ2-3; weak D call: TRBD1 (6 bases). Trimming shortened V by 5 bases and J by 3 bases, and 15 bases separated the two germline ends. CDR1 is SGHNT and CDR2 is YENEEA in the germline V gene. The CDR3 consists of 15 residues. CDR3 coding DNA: TGTGCCAGCAGCGCGTTCGGACAGAATACAGATACGCAGTATTTT. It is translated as CASSAFGQNTDTQYF. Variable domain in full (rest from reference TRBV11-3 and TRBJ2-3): EAGVVQSPRYKIIEKKQPVAFWCNPISGHNTLYWYLQNLGQGPELLIRYENEEAVDDSQLPKDRFSAERLKGVDSTLKIQPAELGDSAVYLCASSAFGQNTDTQYFGPGTRLTVL.

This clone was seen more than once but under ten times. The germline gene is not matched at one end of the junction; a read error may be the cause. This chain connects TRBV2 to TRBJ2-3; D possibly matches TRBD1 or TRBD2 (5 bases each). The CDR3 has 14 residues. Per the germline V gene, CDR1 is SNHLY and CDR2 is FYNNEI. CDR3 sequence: CASSEEGSGDTQYF. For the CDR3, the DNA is TGTGCCAGCAGCGAAGAGGGGTCTGGGGATACGCAGTATTTT. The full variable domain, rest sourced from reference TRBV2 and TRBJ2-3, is EPEVTQTPSHQVTQMGQEVILRCVPISNHLYFYWYRQILGQKVEFLVSFYNNEISEKSEIFDDQFSVERPDGSNFTLKIRSTKLEDSAMYFCASSEEGSGDTQYFGPGTRLTVL.

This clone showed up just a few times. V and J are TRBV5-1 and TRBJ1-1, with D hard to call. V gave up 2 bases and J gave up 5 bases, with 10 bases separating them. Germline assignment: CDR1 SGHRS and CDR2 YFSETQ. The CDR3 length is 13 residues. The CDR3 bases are TGCGCCAGCAGCTTTAACCGGGAAACTGAAGCTTTCTTT. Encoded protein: CASSFNRETEAFF. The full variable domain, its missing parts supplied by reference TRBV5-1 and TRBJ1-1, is KAGVTQTPRYLIKTRGQQVTLSCSPISGHRSVSWYQQTPGQGLQFLFEYFSETQRNKGNFPGRFSGRQFSNSRSEMNVSTLELGDSALYLCASSFNRETEAFFGQGTRLTVV.

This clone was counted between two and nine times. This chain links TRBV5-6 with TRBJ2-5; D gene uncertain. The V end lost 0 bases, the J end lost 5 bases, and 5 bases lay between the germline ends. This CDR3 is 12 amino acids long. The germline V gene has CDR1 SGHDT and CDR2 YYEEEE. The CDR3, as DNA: TGTGCCAGCAGCTTGGTTGAGGAGACCCAGTACTTC. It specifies CASSLVEETQYF.

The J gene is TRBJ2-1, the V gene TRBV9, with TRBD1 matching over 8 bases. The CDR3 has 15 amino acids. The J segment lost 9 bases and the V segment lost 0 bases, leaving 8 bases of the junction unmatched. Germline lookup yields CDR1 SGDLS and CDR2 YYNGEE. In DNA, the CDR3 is TGTGCCAGCAGCGTAGGTGGACAGGGTAGGGGTGAGCAGTTCTTC. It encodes CASSVGGQGRGEQFF.

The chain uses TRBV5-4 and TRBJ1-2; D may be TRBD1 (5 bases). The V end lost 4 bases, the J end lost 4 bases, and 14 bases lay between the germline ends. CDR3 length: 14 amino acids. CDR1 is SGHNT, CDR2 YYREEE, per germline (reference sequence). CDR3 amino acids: CASSNWDGGYGYTF. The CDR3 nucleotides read TGTGCCAGCAGCAATTGGGACGGGGGCTATGGCTACACCTTC.

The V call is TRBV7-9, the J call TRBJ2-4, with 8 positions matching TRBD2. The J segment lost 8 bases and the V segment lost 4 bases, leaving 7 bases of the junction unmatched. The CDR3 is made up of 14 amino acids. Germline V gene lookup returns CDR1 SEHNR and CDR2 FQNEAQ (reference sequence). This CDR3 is CASSSRGGRDIQYF. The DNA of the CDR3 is TGTGCCAGCAGCTCTCGGGGGGGCCGAGACATTCAGTACTTC.

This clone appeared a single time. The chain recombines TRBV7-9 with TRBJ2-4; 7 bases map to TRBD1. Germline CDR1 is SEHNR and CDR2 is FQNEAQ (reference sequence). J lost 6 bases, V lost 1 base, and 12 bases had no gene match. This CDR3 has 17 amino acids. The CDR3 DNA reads TGTGCCAGCAGCTTAGAACAGGGGTTTAGTCGTGGAAACATTCAGTACTTC. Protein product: CASSLEQGFSRGNIQYF.

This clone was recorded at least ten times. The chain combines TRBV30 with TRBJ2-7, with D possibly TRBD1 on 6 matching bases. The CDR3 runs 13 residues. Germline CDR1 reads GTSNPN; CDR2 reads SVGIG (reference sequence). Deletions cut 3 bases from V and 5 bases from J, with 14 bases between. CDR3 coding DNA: TGTGCCTGGAGGATCACAGGGTCCCACGAGCAGTACTTC. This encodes CAWRITGSHEQYF.

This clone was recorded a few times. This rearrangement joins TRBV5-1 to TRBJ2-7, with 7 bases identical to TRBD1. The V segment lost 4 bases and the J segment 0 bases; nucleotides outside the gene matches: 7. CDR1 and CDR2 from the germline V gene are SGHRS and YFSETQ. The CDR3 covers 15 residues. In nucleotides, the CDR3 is TGCGCCAGCAGCCCGGGGACAGAGAGCTCCTACGAGCAGTACTTC. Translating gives CASSPGTESSYEQYF.

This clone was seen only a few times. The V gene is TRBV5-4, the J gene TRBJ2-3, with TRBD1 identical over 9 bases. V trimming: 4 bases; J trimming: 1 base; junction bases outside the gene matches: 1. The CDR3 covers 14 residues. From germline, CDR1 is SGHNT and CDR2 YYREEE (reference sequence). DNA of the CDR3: TGTGCCAGCAGCAGGGACAGGGGCACAGATACGCAGTATTTT. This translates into CASSRDRGTDTQYF.

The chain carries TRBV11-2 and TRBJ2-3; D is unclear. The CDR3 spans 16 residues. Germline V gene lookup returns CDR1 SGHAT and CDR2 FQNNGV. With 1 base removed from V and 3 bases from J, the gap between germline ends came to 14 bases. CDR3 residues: CASSLATTSRTDTQYF. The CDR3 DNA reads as TGTGCCAGCAGCTTAGCGACAACATCCCGAACAGATACGCAGTATTTT.

The CDR3 DNA reads TGTGCCTGGGGGCCTGCCTACAATGAGCAGTTCTTC. This sequence encodes CAWGPAYNEQFF. This sequence joins TRBV30 and TRBJ2-1; D gene unclear. The V gene lost 5 bases and the J gene lost 2 bases, with 7 bases spanning the gap. This CDR3 contains 12 residues. Germline-derived CDR1 and CDR2 are GTSNPN and SVGIG (reference sequence).

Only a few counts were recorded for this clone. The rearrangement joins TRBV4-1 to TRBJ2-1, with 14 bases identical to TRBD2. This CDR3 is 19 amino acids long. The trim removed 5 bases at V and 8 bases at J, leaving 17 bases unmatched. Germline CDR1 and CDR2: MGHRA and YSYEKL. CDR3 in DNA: TGCGCCAGCAGCGCCCCGGGACTAGCGGGGGCAGGGGGTTTTGATGAGCAGTTCTTC. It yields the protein CASSAPGLAGAGGFDEQFF.

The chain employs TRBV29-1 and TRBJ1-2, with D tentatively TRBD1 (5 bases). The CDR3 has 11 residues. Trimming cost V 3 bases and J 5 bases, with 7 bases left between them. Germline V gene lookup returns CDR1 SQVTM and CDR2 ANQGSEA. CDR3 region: CSVDKGYGYTF. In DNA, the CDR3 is TGCAGCGTTGATAAGGGGTATGGCTACACCTTC.

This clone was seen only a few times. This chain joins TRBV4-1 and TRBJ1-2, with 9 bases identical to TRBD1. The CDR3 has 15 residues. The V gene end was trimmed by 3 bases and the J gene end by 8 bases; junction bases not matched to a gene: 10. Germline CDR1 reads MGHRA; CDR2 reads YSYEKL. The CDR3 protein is CASSQSLQGARGYTF. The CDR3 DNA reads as TGCGCCAGCAGCCAGTCATTACAGGGGGCTAGGGGCTACACCTTC.

DNA for the CDR3: TGCAGCGTAGGGACAGGGACCTCAGAGACCCAGTACTTC. This codes for CSVGTGTSETQYF. V gene TRBV29-1 combines with J gene TRBJ2-5, with TRBD1 matching over 9 bases. This CDR3 region has 13 residues. J gave up 4 bases and V 6 bases, and 6 bases lay outside the gene matches. Germline V gene lookup returns CDR1 SQVTM and CDR2 ANQGSEA.

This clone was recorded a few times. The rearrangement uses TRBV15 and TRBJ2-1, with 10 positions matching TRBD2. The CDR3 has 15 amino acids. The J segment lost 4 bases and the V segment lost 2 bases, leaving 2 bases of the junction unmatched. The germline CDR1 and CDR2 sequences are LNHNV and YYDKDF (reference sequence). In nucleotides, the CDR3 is TGTGCCACCAGCAGATTGACTAGCGGGTACAATGAGCAGTTCTTC. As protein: CATSRLTSGYNEQFF.

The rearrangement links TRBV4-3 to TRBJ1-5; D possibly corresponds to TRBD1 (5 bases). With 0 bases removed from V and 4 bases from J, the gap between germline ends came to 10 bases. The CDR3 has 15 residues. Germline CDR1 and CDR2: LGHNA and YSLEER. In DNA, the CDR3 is TGCGCCAGCAGCCAAGATCGGGGGGAAAATCAGCCCCAGCATTTT. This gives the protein CASSQDRGENQPQHF.

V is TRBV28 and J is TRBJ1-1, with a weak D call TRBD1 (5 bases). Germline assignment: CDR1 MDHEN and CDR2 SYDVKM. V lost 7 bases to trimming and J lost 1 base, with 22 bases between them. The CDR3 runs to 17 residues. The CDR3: CASILSAGGTGNTEAFF. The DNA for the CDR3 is TGTGCCAGCATTCTTTCGGCGGGGGGAACCGGGAACACTGAAGCTTTCTTT.